This record concerns one T cell receptor (beta chain) sequence. PCR used 60 Vbeta primers and 13 Jbeta primers. Data came from immunoSEQ multiplex PCR; TCRdb stores just in-frame clones and leaves some out. The sample holds 100,000 to 150,000 clones; approximately 80% are singletons and the top ten take roughly 4.2%. The record originates from a study of cytomegalovirus exposure and HLA in healthy donors. Germline CDR1 reads SEHNR; CDR2 reads FQNEAQ (reference sequence). Trimming took off 0 bases at V and 2 bases at J, with 10 bases between the two ends. This CDR3 comprises 15 residues. The sequence derives from a male donor in good health and CMV-seropositive. The sequenced material came from PBMCs. The chain is built from TRBV7-9 and TRBJ2-5; D possibly corresponds to TRBD2 (6 bases). CDR3 nucleotide sequence: TGTGCCAGCAGCTTAGCGATGGGGGGACAAGAGACCCAGTACTTC. Translation gives CASSLAMGGQETQYF.